Below are 2 T cell receptor beta chains sequenced from a single sample in a study of blood T cell repertoires in COVID-19. Here immunoSEQ multiplex PCR was the method, and the copy in TCRdb shows in-frame clones only, minus some. The repertoire holds 70,000 or so clones, with over 80% as singletons. The sequenced material came from peripheral blood. The receptors come from a man aged 45 to 65 with COVID-19, enrolled during active disease.

The chain couples TRBV24-1 to TRBJ2-4; 7 bases match TRBD1. The J segment lost 3 bases and the V segment lost 4 bases, leaving 5 bases of the junction unmatched. Germline assignment: CDR1 KGHDR and CDR2 SFDVKD. This CDR3 is 15 amino acids long. CDR3 protein: CATSDTGQLKNIQYF. CDR3 in DNA: TGTGCCACCAGTGACACGGGACAGCTCAAAAACATTCAGTACTTC.

The V and J genes are TRBV27 and TRBJ1-6, with 7 bases that match TRBD1. The CDR3 has 18 amino acids. From germline, CDR1 is MNHEY and CDR2 SMNVEV (reference sequence). The V and J ends lost 3 bases and 4 bases, in that order; junction bases with no gene match: 12. CDR3 amino acids: CASSFRGTAWGYNSPLHF. In nucleotides, the CDR3 is TGTGCCAGCAGTTTTCGCGGGACAGCCTGGGGGTATAATTCACCCCTCCACTTT.